This T cell receptor beta chain was observed in a study of molecular identifiers for immune sequencing clone quantification. Previously reported methods and listed TCR primers produced the bulk TCR libraries. From the PCR reads, TCRdb called clonotypes with MiXCR, one entry per CDR3 protein. This sample has about half a million distinct CDR3 sequences; 20% to 25% occur once, and the top ten carry more than 0.8%. CDR1 is MGHDK and CDR2 is SYGVNS in the germline V gene. The CDR3 consists of 16 residues. V shed 4 bases and J 3 bases; nucleotides not matched to a gene: 5. The chain carries TRBV25-1 and TRBJ2-5, with 13 nucleotides matching TRBD2. Specimen: naive CD8+ T cells from blood, with Jurkat cell RNA spiked in. Subset denoted: FACS-sorted CD8+CD4-CCR7+CD45RA+ naive T cells. The TCR originated in a human donor in good health. Some libraries in this study had Jurkat cell RNA spiked in. For the CDR3, the DNA is TGTGCCAGCAGTGGTACCACTAGCGGGAGGGAAGAGACCCAGTACTTC. Translation gives CASSGTTSGREETQYF.